A single sample is the source of the 30 T cell receptor beta chains below, sequenced in a study of blood T cell repertoires in COVID-19. Repertoires were generated with immunoSEQ multiplex PCR, while TCRdb's copy carries only in-frame clones and drops some. The table includes fewer than 350,000 clones, 85% detected once. Input material: PBMCs or T cells enriched from blood (not recorded which). The receptor source for this set is a woman younger than 45 who had been exposed to COVID-19.

The chain combines TRBV7-9 with TRBJ1-5; 9 bases are shared with TRBD1. The CDR3 consists of 16 residues. The germline V gene encodes CDR1 SEHNR and CDR2 FQNEAQ (reference sequence). Trimming took 5 bases from V and 4 from J; bases not matched to a gene: 9. CDR3 amino acids: CASSQGTGSLNQPQHF. As DNA, the CDR3 is TGTGCCAGCAGCCAAGGGACAGGGTCGCTAAATCAGCCCCAGCATTTT.

This clone was observed a handful of times. The chain uses TRBV5-1 and TRBJ2-1, with D perhaps TRBD2 (5 bases). CDR3 length: 13 amino acids. V lost 5 bases and J 5 bases, leaving 11 bases between the germline ends. Germline V CDR1 and CDR2: SGHRS, YFSETQ. CDR3 protein: CASRDWLNNEQFF. CDR3 DNA sequence: TGCGCCAGCAGGGACTGGCTAAACAATGAGCAGTTCTTC.

Here the CDR3 DNA reads TGTGCCTGGAGGACAGGGACGGTGAACACTGAAGCTTTCTTT. Translation gives CAWRTGTVNTEAFF. The J gene is TRBJ1-1, the V gene TRBV30; 7 bases map to TRBD1. Germline CDR1 reads GTSNPN; CDR2 reads SVGIG (reference sequence). Losses at the gene ends were 3 bases for V and 0 bases for J; bases not matched to a gene: 4. This CDR3 has 14 amino acids.

This clone has a single count. V gene TRBV12-3 or TRBV12-4 combines with J gene TRBJ1-2; TRBD1 might be the D (5 bases). The CDR3 sequence is 12 residues long. V gave up 6 bases and J gave up 8 bases, with 13 bases separating them. The CDR3 sequence is CASSLGGAGYTF. In DNA, the CDR3 is TGTGCCAGCAGCCTGGGGGGAGCAGGCTACACCTTC.

A few counts support this clone. The chain couples TRBV7-2 to TRBJ2-1, with D uncertain. The germline V gene has CDR1 SGHTA and CDR2 FQGNSA. The CDR3 contains 13 residues. The V and J ends lost 1 base and 7 bases respectively, with 8 bases between them. The CDR3 nucleotides are TGTGCCAGCAGCTTAGAGATTCGGAATGAGCAGTTCTTC. Protein sequence: CASSLEIRNEQFF.

The J gene is TRBJ2-7, the V gene TRBV4-3; 7 bases line up with TRBD1. This CDR3 has 14 amino acids. The germline CDR1 and CDR2 sequences are LGHNA and YSLEER. V gave up 5 bases and J gave up 3 bases; unmatched junction bases: 7. The CDR3 loop reads CASSFRDRLYEQYF. Written as DNA, the CDR3 is TGCGCCAGCAGCTTCCGGGACAGACTCTACGAGCAGTACTTC.

The chain recombines TRBV30 with TRBJ1-1, with D tentatively TRBD1 (6 bases). The V end lost 8 bases, the J end lost 4 bases, and 17 bases lay between the germline ends. This CDR3 has 13 amino acids. Germline lookup yields CDR1 GTSNPN and CDR2 SVGIG (reference sequence). The chain's CDR3 is CARGRRTGTEAFF. CDR3 sequence (DNA): TGTGCCCGGGGGCGTCGTACCGGCACTGAAGCTTTCTTT.

The chain combines TRBV2 with TRBJ2-5; maybe TRBD2 (7 bases). The germline V and J ends were trimmed by 4 bases and 2 bases, with 14 bases remaining between them. From germline, CDR1 is SNHLY and CDR2 FYNNEI. This CDR3 is built from 15 residues. The CDR3 DNA reads as TGTGCCAGCAGTGCCCTGGGGGGGCCTCAAGAGACCCAGTACTTC. This gives the protein CASSALGGPQETQYF.

The chain carries TRBV2 and TRBJ1-1, with 7 bases fitting TRBD1. The J segment lost 0 bases and the V segment lost 2 bases, leaving 0 bases of the junction unmatched. The CDR3 has 14 amino acids. Germline assignment: CDR1 SNHLY and CDR2 FYNNEI. The CDR3 sequence is CASSETGVNTEAFF. CDR3 in DNA: TGTGCCAGCAGTGAAACAGGGGTGAACACTGAAGCTTTCTTT.

The chain carries TRBV5-1 and TRBJ2-3; 11 bases fit TRBD2. CDR1 SGHRS and CDR2 YFSETQ come from the germline V gene. This CDR3 contains 19 residues. V trimming: 3 bases; J trimming: 0 bases; junction bases outside the gene matches: 12. The CDR3 reads CASSSRAYSGGDSTDTQYF. CDR3 sequence (DNA): TGCGCCAGCAGCTCCCGAGCGTATAGCGGGGGGGATAGCACAGATACGCAGTATTTT. Variable domain in full (rest from reference TRBV5-1 and TRBJ2-3): KAGVTQTPRYLIKTRGQQVTLSCSPISGHRSVSWYQQTPGQGLQFLFEYFSETQRNKGNFPGRFSGRQFSNSRSEMNVSTLELGDSALYLCASSSRAYSGGDSTDTQYFGPGTRLTVL.

The chain links TRBV28 to TRBJ1-1, with D maybe TRBD1 (6 bases). The CDR3 has 14 amino acids. Germline lookup yields CDR1 MDHEN and CDR2 SYDVKM. V dropped 8 bases and J dropped 2 bases, with 15 bases sitting between them. CDR3 loop: CASWRAGANTEAFF. DNA for the CDR3: TGTGCCAGCTGGAGGGCGGGGGCAAACACTGAAGCTTTCTTT.

The chain couples TRBV4-1 to TRBJ2-7, with no clear D. The CDR3 is 14 amino acids. From germline, CDR1 is MGHRA and CDR2 YSYEKL. Trimming left V 4 bases short and J 2 bases short, with 12 bases between. The CDR3 sequence is CASSPNVQAYEQYF. The CDR3 DNA is TGCGCCAGCAGCCCGAATGTCCAGGCCTACGAGCAGTACTTC.

The chain carries TRBV28 and TRBJ1-2, with D tentatively TRBD1 (6 bases). With 2 bases removed from V and 8 bases from J, the gap between germline ends came to 12 bases. The germline gives CDR1 MDHEN, CDR2 SYDVKM. The CDR3 spans 13 residues. The CDR3 coding sequence is TGTGCCAGCAGTTTAGGGGGGGCGCACGGCTACACCTTC. This codes for CASSLGGAHGYTF.

The CDR3 sequence: CASSIDRETYNEQFF. Written as DNA, the CDR3 is TGTGCCAGCAGCATAGACAGGGAAACATACAATGAGCAGTTCTTC. The chain couples TRBV9 to TRBJ2-1; TRBD1 matches 7 bases. Germline V lookup: CDR1 SGDLS, CDR2 YYNGEE. V lost 4 bases to trimming and J lost 4 bases; unmatched junction nucleotides: 8. This CDR3 spans 15 amino acids. Full variable domain (remainder filled in from reference TRBV9 and TRBJ2-1): DSGVTQTPKHLITATGQRVTLRCSPRSGDLSVYWYQQSLDQGLQFLIQYYNGEERAKGNILERFSAQQFPDLHSELNLSSLELGDSALYFCASSIDRETYNEQFFGPGTRLTVL.

This clone was seen just once. The chain joins TRBV9 to TRBJ2-1; a weak D match, TRBD1 (6 bases). The length of the CDR3 is 15 residues. Germline CDR1 is SGDLS and CDR2 is YYNGEE. With 4 bases removed from V and 2 bases from J, the gap between germline ends came to 13 bases. CDR3: CASSLRDKTYNEQFF. Here the CDR3 DNA reads TGTGCCAGCAGCCTACGGGACAAAACCTACAATGAGCAGTTCTTC.

In regard to this clone: Other nucleotide sequences in the sample specify the same CDR3. The chain recombines TRBV5-4 with TRBJ2-2, with TRBD2 matching over 15 bases. CDR1 SGHNT and CDR2 YYREEE come from the germline V gene (reference sequence). The CDR3 is 17 residues long. Trimming took 5 bases from V and 1 from J; bases not matched to a gene: 3. DNA of the CDR3: TGTGCCAGCAGGCCGGGACTAGCGGGGGGGAACACCGGGGAGCTGTTTTTT. Protein sequence: CASRPGLAGGNTGELFF.

The chain couples TRBV7-9 to TRBJ1-1, with TRBD1 identical over 10 bases. CDR1 and CDR2 from the germline V gene are SEHNR and FQNEAQ (reference sequence). The CDR3 sequence is 14 residues long. The ends lost 7 bases at V and 4 bases at J; junction bases unmatched: 6. CDR3 in amino acids: CASTPWTGGTEAFF. The CDR3 DNA is TGTGCCAGCACCCCATGGACAGGGGGCACTGAAGCTTTCTTT.

This chain's CDR3 is CAISATGTDTQYF. The CDR3 region has the DNA TGTGCCATCAGTGCTACAGGCACAGATACGCAGTATTTT. This chain joins TRBV10-3 and TRBJ2-3; unclear D gene. V was cut by 4 bases and J by 1 base, with 6 bases left in between. The CDR3 length is 13 residues. CDR1 is ENHRY and CDR2 is SYGVKD in the germline V gene.

The sample holds one count of this clone. The chain links TRBV2 to TRBJ1-5; possible D gene TRBD1, 5 bases. CDR1 and CDR2 from the germline V gene are SNHLY and FYNNEI. The CDR3 spans 15 residues. The germline V and J ends were trimmed by 5 bases and 0 bases, with 11 bases remaining between them. In DNA form, the CDR3 reads TGTGCCAGCAGTCCCGACAGTTATAGCAATCAGCCCCAGCATTTT. Translation gives CASSPDSYSNQPQHF.

The chain couples TRBV4-2 to TRBJ2-1; 11 bases match TRBD2. The CDR3 is 16 amino acids. With 3 bases clipped from V and 2 bases from J, the junction kept 3 bases outside the gene matches. Germline CDR1 LGHNA, CDR2 YNFKEQ. The CDR3 sequence: CASSQRLAGTYNEQFF. Here the CDR3 DNA reads TGTGCCAGCAGCCAGCGACTAGCGGGAACCTACAATGAGCAGTTCTTC.

This clone has more than one count but fewer than ten. The chain joins TRBV29-1 to TRBJ2-5, with 13 bases matching TRBD2. The CDR3 spans 16 residues. Trimming took 4 bases from V and 3 from J; bases not matched to a gene: 8. The germline CDR1 and CDR2 sequences are SQVTM and ANQGSEA. For the CDR3, the DNA is TGCAGCGTTGGAACTAGCGGGAGGGAGCCAAAAGAGACCCAGTACTTC. It yields the protein CSVGTSGREPKETQYF.

The chain joins TRBV4-2 to TRBJ1-3, with unresolved D. CDR1 is LGHNA, CDR2 YNFKEQ, per germline. Trimming shortened V by 4 bases and J by 4 bases, and 17 bases separated the two germline ends. This CDR3 has 16 amino acids. CDR3 sequence: CASSPTFGSGGNTIYF. For the CDR3, the DNA is TGTGCCAGCAGCCCGACCTTCGGATCGGGAGGAAACACCATATATTTT.

The chain has TRBV18 and TRBJ1-1; a possible D gene is TRBD1 (6 bases). The CDR3 extends over 13 amino acids. The V gene's germline CDR1 is KGHSH and CDR2 LQKENI. Trimming removed 0 bases from V and 11 bases from J, with 13 bases in between. CDR3 region: CASSPPHEGGAFF. In DNA, the CDR3 is TGTGCCAGCTCACCACCTCATGAGGGGGGGGCTTTCTTT.

In this sample, this clone turned up many times. V is TRBV7-2 and J is TRBJ2-5; 14 bases align to TRBD2. The CDR3 consists of 17 residues. V shed 4 bases, J shed 4 bases, and the junction held 8 bases outside the gene matches. CDR1 and CDR2 (germline): SGHTA, FQGNSA. CDR3 nucleotides: TGTGCCAGCAGCTACCTATCCGGGACTAGCGGGGGAGAGACCCAGTACTTC. It is translated as CASSYLSGTSGGETQYF.

This sequence joins TRBV10-3 and TRBJ1-1, with 7 positions matching TRBD1. Per the germline V gene, CDR1 is ENHRY and CDR2 is SYGVKD. V lost 6 bases to trimming and J lost 7 bases; unmatched junction nucleotides: 5. This CDR3 spans 12 amino acids. The CDR3 coding sequence is TGTGCCATCAGGCCCAGGGACAGTGAAGCTTTCTTT. It is translated as CAIRPRDSEAFF.

V and J are TRBV28 and TRBJ2-7; TRBD1 agrees at 7 bases. Germline CDR1 is MDHEN and CDR2 is SYDVKM. The CDR3 consists of 16 residues. The junction had 10 bases not matched to a gene; V was cut back by 4 bases and J by 1 base. The CDR3 coding sequence is TGTGCCAGCAGTTCCTGGACGGGGACAGCGTCCTACGAGCAGTACTTC. It is translated as CASSSWTGTASYEQYF.

V and J are TRBV18 and TRBJ2-5; the D gene is possibly TRBD2 (6 bases). This CDR3 is 13 amino acids long. V was clipped by 6 bases and J by 3 bases, with 11 bases between them. The germline V gene encodes CDR1 KGHSH and CDR2 LQKENI. The CDR3 protein is CASSGGTKETQYF. The DNA of the CDR3 is TGTGCCAGCTCTGGAGGGACCAAAGAGACCCAGTACTTC.

The chain has TRBV6-5 and TRBJ2-7; tentative D call: TRBD1 (6 bases). Trimming cost V 0 bases and J 4 bases, with 10 bases left between them. Germline-derived CDR1 and CDR2 are MNHEY and SVGAGI. This CDR3 has 14 residues. The CDR3 sequence: CASSYSTQGYEQYF. The CDR3 DNA follows: TGTGCCAGCAGTTACTCTACCCAGGGGTACGAGCAGTACTTC.

The chain recombines TRBV7-9 with TRBJ1-2; D is ambiguous. The germline V gene encodes CDR1 SEHNR and CDR2 FQNEAQ (reference sequence). The length of the CDR3 is 12 residues. Trimming removed 4 bases from V and 6 bases from J, with 9 bases in between. The CDR3: CASSSLNDGYTF. The DNA of the CDR3 is TGTGCCAGCAGCTCCCTAAATGATGGCTACACCTTC.

The CDR3 DNA follows: TGTGCCAGCAGTTACATGGGACTACAACGCACCGGGGAGCTGTTTTTT. It codes for CASSYMGLQRTGELFF. V usage is TRBV6-2 or TRBV6-3 and J usage is TRBJ2-2, with 7 bases lining up with TRBD2. Germline assignment: CDR1 MNHEY and CDR2 SVGEGT. V was pared by 2 bases and J by 4 bases, with 7 bases of the junction left unmatched. This CDR3 has 16 amino acids.